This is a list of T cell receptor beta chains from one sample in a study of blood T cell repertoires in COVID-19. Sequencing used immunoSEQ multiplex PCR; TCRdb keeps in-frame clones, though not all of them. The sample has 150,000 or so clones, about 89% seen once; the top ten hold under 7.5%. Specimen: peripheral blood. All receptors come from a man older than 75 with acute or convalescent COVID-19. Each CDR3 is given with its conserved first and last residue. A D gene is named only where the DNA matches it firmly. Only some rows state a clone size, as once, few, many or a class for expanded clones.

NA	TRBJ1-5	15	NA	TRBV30	CAWSVAGVGNQPQHF	TGTGCCTGGAGTGTTGCGGGGGTTGGCAATCAGCCCCAGCATTTT
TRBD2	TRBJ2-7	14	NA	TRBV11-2	CASSLVPGGGEQYF	TGTGCCAGCAGCTTAGTTCCGGGAGGGGGCGAGCAGTACTTC
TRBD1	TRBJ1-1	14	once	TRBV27	CASTRTGMRTEAFF	TGTGCCAGCACCAGGACAGGGATGAGGACTGAAGCTTTCTTT
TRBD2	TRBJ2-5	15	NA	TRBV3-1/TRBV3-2	CASRTSGGYQETQYF	TGTGCCAGCAGAACTAGCGGGGGCTACCAAGAGACCCAGTACTTC
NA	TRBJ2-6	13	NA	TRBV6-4	CAYICGGANVLTF	NA
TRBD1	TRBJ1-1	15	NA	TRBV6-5	CASSFVTGSSTEAFF	TGTGCCAGCAGTTTCGTGACAGGGTCTAGCACTGAAGCTTTCTTT
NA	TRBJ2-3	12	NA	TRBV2	CASSQGTDTQYF	TGTGCCAGCAGTCAGGGCACAGATACGCAGTATTTT
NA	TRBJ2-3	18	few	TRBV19	CASSIAPASWVATDTQYF	TGTGCCAGTAGTATAGCTCCAGCGTCCTGGGTTGCCACAGATACGCAGTATTTT
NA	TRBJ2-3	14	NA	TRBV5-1	CASSLARDTDTQYF	TGCGCCAGCAGCTTGGCCAGGGACACAGATACGCAGTATTTT
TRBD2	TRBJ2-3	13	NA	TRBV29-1	CSVPSGNADTQYF	TGCAGCGTCCCTAGCGGGAACGCAGATACGCAGTATTTT
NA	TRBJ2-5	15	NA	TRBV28	CASSWGRGPQETQYF	TGTGCCAGCAGTTGGGGAAGGGGCCCCCAAGAGACCCAGTACTTC
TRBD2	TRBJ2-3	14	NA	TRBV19	CASSRAGRADTQYF	TGTGCCAGTAGTCGAGCGGGGAGGGCAGATACGCAGTATTTT
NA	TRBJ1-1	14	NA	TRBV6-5	CASSYSDLNTEAFF	TGTGCCAGCAGTTACAGCGATCTGAACACTGAAGCTTTCTTT
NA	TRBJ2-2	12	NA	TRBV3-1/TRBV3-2	CASSPIPGELFF	TGTGCCAGCAGCCCTATCCCCGGGGAGCTGTTTTTT
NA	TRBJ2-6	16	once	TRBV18	CASSLDSYSGANVLTF	TGTGCCAGCTCACTAGACAGCTACTCTGGGGCCAACGTCCTGACTTTC
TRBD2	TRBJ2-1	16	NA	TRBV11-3	CASSSGTSGPYNEQFF	TGTGCCAGCAGCTCAGGGACTAGCGGGCCTTACAATGAGCAGTTCTTC